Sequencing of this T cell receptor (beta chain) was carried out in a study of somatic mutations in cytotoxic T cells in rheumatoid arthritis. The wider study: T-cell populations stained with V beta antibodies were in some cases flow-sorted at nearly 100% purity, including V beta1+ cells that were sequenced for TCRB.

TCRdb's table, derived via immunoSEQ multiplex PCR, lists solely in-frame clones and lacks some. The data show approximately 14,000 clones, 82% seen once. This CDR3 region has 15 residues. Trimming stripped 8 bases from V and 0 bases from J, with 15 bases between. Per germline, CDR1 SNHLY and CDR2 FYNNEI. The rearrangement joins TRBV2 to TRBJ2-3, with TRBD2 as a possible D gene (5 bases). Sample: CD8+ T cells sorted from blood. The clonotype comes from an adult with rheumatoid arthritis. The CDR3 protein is CASLGVARSTDTQYF. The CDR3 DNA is TGTGCCAGCCTCGGGGTGGCGAGAAGCACAGATACGCAGTATTTT.